This T cell receptor beta chain is from a study of shared clonotypes between healthy human individuals. The CDR3 is 14 residues long. Germline lookup yields CDR1 GTSNPN and CDR2 SVGIG (reference sequence). V shed 1 base and J shed 0 bases, with 6 bases lying between them. Approximately 81 million PBMCs went into genomic DNA for unsorted samples. Replicate PCRs were loaded with around 280 ng DNA from unsorted PBMC, around 28,000 T cell genomes. In the authors' methods: Filtering differed because ImmunoSEQ produced junction-only sequences that carried no quality scores. Using immunoSEQ multiplex PCR, the repertoire was profiled, and TCRdb retains in-frame clones only, with some absent. V and J calls and clone size are given by that table; D and trimming were obtained from the DNA. Of a few hundred thousand clones listed, roughly 79% were seen once; the top ten hold 12%. Only a few counts were recorded for this clone.

The V call is TRBV30, the J call TRBJ1-4, with D uncertain. The sample comprised PBMCs. This clonotype originated in a woman in her 40s in good health. Some clones in this sample may be carry-over from other donors' samples. In nucleotides, the CDR3 is TGTGCCTGGAGTGCCCCAGCAACTAATGAAAAACTGTTTTTT. Translating it yields CAWSAPATNEKLFF.